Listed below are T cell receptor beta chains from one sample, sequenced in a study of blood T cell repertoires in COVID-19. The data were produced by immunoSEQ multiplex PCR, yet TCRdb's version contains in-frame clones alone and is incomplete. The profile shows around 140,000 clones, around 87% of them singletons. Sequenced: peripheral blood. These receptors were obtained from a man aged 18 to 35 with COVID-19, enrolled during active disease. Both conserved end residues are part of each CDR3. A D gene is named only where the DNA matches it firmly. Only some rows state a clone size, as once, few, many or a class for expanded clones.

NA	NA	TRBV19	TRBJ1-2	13	TGTGCCAGTAGTATGCGGAGTTCCTATGGCTACACCTTC	CASSMRSSYGYTF
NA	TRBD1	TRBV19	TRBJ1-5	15	TGTGCCAGTAGTGGCGGACAGGGTGGCAATCAGCCCCAGCATTTT	CASSGGQGGNQPQHF
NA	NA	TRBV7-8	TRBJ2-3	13	TGTGCCAGCAGCTCCCGACGGGAAGATACGCAGTATTTT	CASSSRREDTQYF
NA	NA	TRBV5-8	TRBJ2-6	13	TGTGCCTGGCGGGTCTCTGGGGCCAACGTCCTGACTTTC	CAWRVSGANVLTF
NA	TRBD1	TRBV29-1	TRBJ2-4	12	TGCAGCGTCCAATCCGGGACAGGGGAACAGTACTTC	CSVQSGTGEQYF
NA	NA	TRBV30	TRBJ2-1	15	TGTGCCTGGAGTGTACCTTTCGTCAGGAGGAATGAGCAGTTCTTC	CAWSVPFVRRNEQFF
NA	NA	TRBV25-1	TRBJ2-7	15	TGTGCCAGCAGTGAATACAGTAGCTCTTCCTACGAGCAGTACTTC	CASSEYSSSSYEQYF
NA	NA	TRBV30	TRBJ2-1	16	TGTGCCTGGAGTGTTAGGTTGGGAGTGTCATACAATGAGCAGTTCTTC	CAWSVRLGVSYNEQFF
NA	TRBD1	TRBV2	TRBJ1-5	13	TGTGCCAGCAGTGAAAACAGGGGGCAGCCCCAGCATTTT	CASSENRGQPQHF
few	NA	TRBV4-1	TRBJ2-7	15	TGCGCCAGCAGCCTCCGGTTAGGGAGAACCTACGAGCAGTACTTC	CASSLRLGRTYEQYF
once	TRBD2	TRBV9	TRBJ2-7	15	TGTGCCAGCAGCGTAGGTAGCGGGCTGGGTGGCGAGCAGTACTTC	CASSVGSGLGGEQYF
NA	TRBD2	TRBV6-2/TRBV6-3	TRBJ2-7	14	TGTGCCAGCAACCCTAGCGGTATTTTCTACGAGCAGTACTTC	CASNPSGIFYEQYF
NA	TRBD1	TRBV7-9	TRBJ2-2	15	TGTGCCAGCAGCCGAGCAGGGGGAGAGACCGGGGAGCTGTTTTTT	CASSRAGGETGELFF
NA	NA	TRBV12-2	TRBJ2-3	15	TGTGCAAGTCGCTTAGTTTTCCATAGCACAGATACGCAGTATTTT	CASRLVFHSTDTQYF
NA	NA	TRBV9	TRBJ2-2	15	TGTGCCAGCAGCGTAACACGGGGAAACACCGGGGAGCTGTTTTTT	CASSVTRGNTGELFF
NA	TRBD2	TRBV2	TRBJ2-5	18	TGTGCCAGCAGAATCAACGAAGGGTACGGCGGGAGCAGGGAGACCCAGTACTTC	CASRINEGYGGSRETQYF
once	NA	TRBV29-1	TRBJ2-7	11	TGCAGCGTAACAGGGACCGGCGAGCAGTACTTC	CSVTGTGEQYF
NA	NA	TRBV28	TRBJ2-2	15	TGTGCCAGCAGGAGTACAGGGTTTCACACCGGGGAGCTGTTTTTT	CASRSTGFHTGELFF
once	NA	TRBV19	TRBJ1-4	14	TGTGCCAGTTCGCCCGGGACAAAGAATGAAAAACTGCTTTTT	CASSPGTKNEKLLF
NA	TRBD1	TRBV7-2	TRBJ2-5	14	TGTGCCAGCAGCCACGGGACAGGTTATTCGGCCCAGTACTTC	CASSHGTGYSAQYF
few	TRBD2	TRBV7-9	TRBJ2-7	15	TGTGCCAGCAGCCAATTGACTAGCGGGCCTTACGAGCAGTACTTC	CASSQLTSGPYEQYF
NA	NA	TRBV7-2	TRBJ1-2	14	TGTGCCAGCAGCTTAGATGGGACAAGCTATGGCTACACCTTC	CASSLDGTSYGYTF
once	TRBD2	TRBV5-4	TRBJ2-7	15	TGTGCCAGCAGCTTGACTAGCGGGGTCACCTACGAGCAGTACTTC	CASSLTSGVTYEQYF
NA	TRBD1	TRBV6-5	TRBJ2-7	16	TGTGCCAGCAGTTACCGGAGAGGGACAGTGTCCTACGAGCAGTACTTC	CASSYRRGTVSYEQYF
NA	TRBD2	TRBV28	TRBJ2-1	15	TGTGCCAGCAGTTTTTCCGGAAGGGGAGGGGTTGAGCAGTTCTTC	CASSFSGRGGVEQFF
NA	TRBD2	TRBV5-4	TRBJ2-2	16	TGTGCCAGCAGCTTGTCTAGCGGGATGAACACCGGGGAGCTGTTTTTT	CASSLSSGMNTGELFF
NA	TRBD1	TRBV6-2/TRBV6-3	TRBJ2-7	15	TGTGCCAGCAGTTTTACCGGGACAGGGGGCCACGAGCAGTACTTC	CASSFTGTGGHEQYF
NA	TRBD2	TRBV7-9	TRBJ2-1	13	TGTGCCAGCAGCTTATCGGGAGGTTCCCCAGGGTTCTTC	CASSLSGGSPGFF
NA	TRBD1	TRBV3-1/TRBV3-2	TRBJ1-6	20	TGTGCCAGCAGCCCGTTAAGTGGACAGGGTAGGAGCTCCTATAATTCACCCCTCCACTTT	CASSPLSGQGRSSYNSPLHF